This T cell receptor beta chain is drawn from a study of human CD8 memory T cell subsets. Comment on this clonotype: Its antigen is as yet unknown.

UMI-labeled 5' RACE was the method by which TCR beta libraries were made. TCRdb re-called the 5' RACE reads and catalogs CDR3 proteins one per entry, DNA excluded. The sample table includes 9,500 to 12,000 distinct CDR3 sequences. The study, taken as a whole, reports: Diversity was similarly high in stem-like memory and precursor exhausted T cells, which was not the case for effector memory cells. Greater diversity was suggested by Chao1 estimates for stem-like memory T cells than for precursor exhausted T cells.

This CDR3 spans 14 amino acids. CDR1 and CDR2 from the germline V gene are LGHNA and YSLEER. The TCR comes from a human donor in good health. The chain has TRBV4-3 and TRBJ2-1; TCRdb gives TRBD1 as the D gene, but with no DNA this cannot be confirmed. The sequenced sample consisted of CD8+ T cells from PBMCs. CDR3 residues: CASSQAAGLNEQFF.